These T cell receptor beta chains were read from a single sample in a study of a mutant IDH1 vaccine in newly diagnosed glioma. Using immunoSEQ multiplex PCR, the repertoire was profiled, and TCRdb retains in-frame clones only, with some absent. The sample includes about 68,000 clones, about four fifths of them seen just once. Their antigens remain unidentified. The sequences come from PBMCs, collected from a glioma patient whose treatment included an IDH1 peptide vaccine. The receptors shown here come from a man between 18 and 35 years old with glioma. Each CDR3 is given with its conserved first and last residue. The D gene is left open where the match is weak. Size values are once, few and many counts, or a class for expanded clones, and some rows have none.

v_gene	d_gene	abundance	j_gene	CDR3aa	CDR3nt
TRBV27	NA	NA	TRBJ2-7	CASSSGYEQYF	TGTGCCAGCAGTTCAGGGTACGAGCAGTACTTC
TRBV6-5	NA	once	TRBJ1-3	CASSPHLISGNTIYF	TGTGCCAGCAGTCCTCACCTCATCTCTGGAAACACCATATATTTT
TRBV18	NA	few	TRBJ1-1	CASSPGRRGEAFF	TGTGCCAGCTCACCGGGGCGCAGGGGTGAGGCTTTCTTT
TRBV4-1	TRBD2	NA	TRBJ2-1	CASSQVLLAGGLYEQFF	TGCGCCAGCAGCCAAGTCCTTCTAGCGGGAGGTCTTTATGAGCAGTTCTTC
TRBV7-2	NA	few	TRBJ1-5	CASSLEVYSNQPQHF	TGTGCCAGCAGCTTAGAGGTTTATAGCAATCAGCCCCAGCATTTT
TRBV5-6	NA	NA	TRBJ1-2	CASSLEPTVSYGYTF	TGTGCCAGCAGCTTGGAGCCGACAGTCTCTTATGGCTACACCTTC
TRBV27	TRBD2	NA	TRBJ2-3	CASTTGLAGGPLQYF	TGTGCCAGCACCACGGGACTAGCGGGAGGGCCACTGCAGTATTTT
TRBV29-1	NA	few	TRBJ1-1	CSERATNTEAFF	TGCAGCGAACGGGCTACGAACACTGAAGCTTTCTTT
TRBV5-6	NA	NA	TRBJ1-1	CASSSGVNTEAFF	TGTGCCAGCAGCTCAGGGGTGAACACTGAAGCTTTCTTT
TRBV12-5	NA	NA	TRBJ2-3	CASVALSTDTQYF	TGTGCTAGTGTGGCTCTCAGCACAGATACGCAGTATTTT
TRBV9	TRBD1	NA	TRBJ1-2	CASSVDTGGNYGYTF	TGTGCCAGCAGCGTAGATACAGGGGGAAACTATGGCTACACCTTC
TRBV6-6	NA	NA	TRBJ2-7	CASSYPASAETYEQYF	TGTGCCAGCAGTTATCCCGCTAGCGCCGAGACCTACGAGCAGTACTTC
TRBV4-3	NA	NA	TRBJ1-1	CASSQDRALNTEAFF	TGCGCCAGCAGCCAAGATAGGGCCCTGAACACTGAAGCTTTCTTT
TRBV7-9	NA	NA	TRBJ1-1	CASSSARGNTEAFF	TGTGCCAGCAGCTCCGCCAGGGGGAACACTGAAGCTTTCTTT
TRBV7-8	NA	NA	TRBJ1-1	CASSLGAQDTNTEAFF	TGTGCCAGCAGCTTAGGGGCACAGGACACGAACACTGAAGCTTTCTTT
TRBV5-1	TRBD2	NA	TRBJ2-3	CASSLGTGGGSTDTQYF	TGCGCCAGCAGCTTGGGGACCGGCGGGGGTAGCACAGATACGCAGTATTTT
TRBV19	TRBD2	NA	TRBJ2-7	CASATGGLASYEQYF	TGTGCCAGTGCTACAGGCGGACTAGCCTCCTACGAGCAGTACTTC